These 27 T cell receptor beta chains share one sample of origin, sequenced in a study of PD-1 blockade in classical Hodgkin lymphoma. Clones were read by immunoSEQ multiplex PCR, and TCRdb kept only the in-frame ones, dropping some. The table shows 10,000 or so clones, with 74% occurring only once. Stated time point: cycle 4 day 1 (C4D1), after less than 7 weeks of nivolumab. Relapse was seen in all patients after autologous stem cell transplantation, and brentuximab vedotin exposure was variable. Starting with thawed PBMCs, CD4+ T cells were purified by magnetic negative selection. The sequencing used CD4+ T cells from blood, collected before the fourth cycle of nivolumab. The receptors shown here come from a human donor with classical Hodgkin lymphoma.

The CDR3 coding sequence is TGCAGCGTTGACGGGACAGAAAGCACAGATACGCAGTATTTT. Translating gives CSVDGTESTDTQYF. This sequence joins TRBV29-1 and TRBJ2-3; TRBD1 agrees at 7 bases. Trimming removed 3 bases from V and 0 bases from J; junction bases left unmatched: 3. The CDR3 is 14 amino acids. CDR1 is SQVTM, CDR2 ANQGSEA, per germline.

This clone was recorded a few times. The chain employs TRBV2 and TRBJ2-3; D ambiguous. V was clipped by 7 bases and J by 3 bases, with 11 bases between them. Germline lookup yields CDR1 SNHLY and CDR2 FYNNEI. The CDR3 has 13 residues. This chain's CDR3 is CASKGRLTDTQYF. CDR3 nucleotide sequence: TGTGCCAGCAAAGGACGGCTAACAGATACGCAGTATTTT.

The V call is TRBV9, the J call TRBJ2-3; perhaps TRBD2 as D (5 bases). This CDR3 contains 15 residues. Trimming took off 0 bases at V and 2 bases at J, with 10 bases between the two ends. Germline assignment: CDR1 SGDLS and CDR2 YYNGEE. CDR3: CASSVGVTITDTQYF. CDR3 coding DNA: TGTGCCAGCAGCGTAGGGGTGACTATCACAGATACGCAGTATTTT.

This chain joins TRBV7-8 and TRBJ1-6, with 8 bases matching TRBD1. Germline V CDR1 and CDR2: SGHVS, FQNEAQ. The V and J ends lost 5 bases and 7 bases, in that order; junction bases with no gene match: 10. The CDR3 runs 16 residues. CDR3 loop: CASSRVGQGINSPLHF. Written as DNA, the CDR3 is TGTGCCAGCAGCCGGGTAGGACAGGGCATCAATTCACCCCTCCACTTT.

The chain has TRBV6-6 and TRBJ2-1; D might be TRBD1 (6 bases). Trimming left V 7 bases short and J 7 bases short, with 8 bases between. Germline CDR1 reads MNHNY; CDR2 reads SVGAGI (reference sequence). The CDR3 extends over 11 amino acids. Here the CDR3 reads CASIRGNEQFF. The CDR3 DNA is TGTGCCAGCATTAGGGGGAATGAGCAGTTCTTC.

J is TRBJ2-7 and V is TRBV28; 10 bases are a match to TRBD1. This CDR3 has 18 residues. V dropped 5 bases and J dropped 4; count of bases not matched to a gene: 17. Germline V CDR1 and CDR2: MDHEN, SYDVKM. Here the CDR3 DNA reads TGTGCCAGCAGTGACAGGGGGCTCGGGGCGGGTAGAAGTTACGAGCAGTACTTC. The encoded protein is CASSDRGLGAGRSYEQYF.

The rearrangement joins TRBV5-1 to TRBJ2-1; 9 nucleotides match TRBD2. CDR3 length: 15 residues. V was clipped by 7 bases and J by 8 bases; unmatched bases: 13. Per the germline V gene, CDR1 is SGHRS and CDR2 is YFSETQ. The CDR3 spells CASSRLAEVGDEQFF. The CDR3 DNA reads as TGCGCCAGCTCCAGACTAGCGGAGGTAGGGGATGAGCAGTTCTTC.

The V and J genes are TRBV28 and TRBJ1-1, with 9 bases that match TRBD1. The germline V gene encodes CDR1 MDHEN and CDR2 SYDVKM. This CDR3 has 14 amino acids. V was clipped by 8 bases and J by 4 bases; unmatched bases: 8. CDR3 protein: CASRPGTGSTEAFF. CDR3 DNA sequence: TGTGCCAGCCGTCCGGGGACAGGGAGCACTGAAGCTTTCTTT. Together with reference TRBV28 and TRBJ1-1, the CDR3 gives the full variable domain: DVKVTQSSRYLVKRTGEKVFLECVQDMDHENMFWYRQDPGLGLRLIYFSYDVKMKEKGDIPEGYSVSREKKERFSLILESASTNQTSMYLCASRPGTGSTEAFFGQGTRLTVV.

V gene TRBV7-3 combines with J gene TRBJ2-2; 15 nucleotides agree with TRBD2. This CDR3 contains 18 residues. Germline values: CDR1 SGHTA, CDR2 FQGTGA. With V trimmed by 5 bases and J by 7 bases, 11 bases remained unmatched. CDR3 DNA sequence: TGTGCCAGCAGCCCCCAGGGGGGACTAGCGGGAGGCGGCGGGGAGCTGTTTTTT. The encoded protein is CASSPQGGLAGGGGELFF. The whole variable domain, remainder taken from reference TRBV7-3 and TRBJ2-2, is GAGVSQTPSNKVTEKGKYVELRCDPISGHTALYWYRQSLGQGPEFLIYFQGTGAADDSGLPNDRFFAVRPEGSVSTLKIQRTERGDSAVYLCASSPQGGLAGGGGELFFGEGSRLTVL.

The CDR3 sequence: CASSLAGTAYEQYF. The CDR3 region has the DNA TGTGCCAGCTCACTAGCTGGCACCGCCTACGAGCAGTACTTC. The chain has TRBV18 and TRBJ2-7; D is undetermined. V was cut by 4 bases and J by 2 bases, with 12 bases left in between. This CDR3 is built from 14 residues. The germline V gene encodes CDR1 KGHSH and CDR2 LQKENI.

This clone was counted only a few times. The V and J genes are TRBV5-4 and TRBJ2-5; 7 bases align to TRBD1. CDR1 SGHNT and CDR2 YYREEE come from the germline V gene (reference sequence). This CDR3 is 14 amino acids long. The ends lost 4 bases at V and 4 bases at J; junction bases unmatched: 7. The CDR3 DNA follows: TGTGCCAGCAGCCTACGACAGGGTGGAGAGACCCAGTACTTC. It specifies CASSLRQGGETQYF.

The CDR3 DNA is TGTGCCAGTAGTGCGGGACTGTTTGGGCTCAAGCAGTACTTC. Protein sequence: CASSAGLFGLKQYF. The gene calls are TRBV19 and TRBJ2-7, with D tentatively TRBD2 (6 bases). V lost 5 bases and J 8 bases, leaving 19 bases between the germline ends. The CDR3 consists of 14 residues. From germline, CDR1 is LNHDA and CDR2 SQIVND (reference sequence). Supplemented by reference TRBV19 and TRBJ2-7, the full variable domain reads DGGITQSPKYLFRKEGQNVTLSCEQNLNHDAMYWYRQDPGQGLRLIYYSQIVNDFQKGDIAEGYSVSREKKESFPLTVTSAQKNPTAFYLCASSAGLFGLKQYFGPGTRLTVT.

The CDR3 nucleotides read TGTGCCAGCAGTGGGCCGGATCAGCCCCAGCATTTT. Protein product: CASSGPDQPQHF. The chain couples TRBV2 to TRBJ1-5; D unclear. V gave up 4 bases and J gave up 5 bases, with 6 bases separating them. The CDR3 runs to 12 residues. The germline V gene has CDR1 SNHLY and CDR2 FYNNEI. Based on the CDR3 plus reference TRBV2 and TRBJ1-5, the full variable domain is EPEVTQTPSHQVTQMGQEVILRCVPISNHLYFYWYRQILGQKVEFLVSFYNNEISEKSEIFDDQFSVERPDGSNFTLKIRSTKLEDSAMYFCASSGPDQPQHFGDGTRLSIL.

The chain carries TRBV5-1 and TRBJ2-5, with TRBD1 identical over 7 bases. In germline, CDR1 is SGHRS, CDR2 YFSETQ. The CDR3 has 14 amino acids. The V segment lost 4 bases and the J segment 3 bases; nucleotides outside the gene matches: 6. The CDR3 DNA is TGCGCCAGCAGCCGGACAGGACGAGAAGAGACCCAGTACTTC. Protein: CASSRTGREETQYF.

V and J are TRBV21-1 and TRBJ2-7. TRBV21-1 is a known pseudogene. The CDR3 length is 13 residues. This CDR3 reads CASSPGPLYEQYF. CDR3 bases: TGTGCCAGCAGTCCAGGACCGCTCTACGAGCAGTACTTC.

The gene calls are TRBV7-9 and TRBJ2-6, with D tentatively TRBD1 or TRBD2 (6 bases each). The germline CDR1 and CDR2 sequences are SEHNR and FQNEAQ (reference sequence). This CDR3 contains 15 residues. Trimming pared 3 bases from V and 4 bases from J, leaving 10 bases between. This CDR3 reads CASSLTGAGANVLTF. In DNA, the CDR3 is TGTGCCAGCAGCTTGACGGGGGCCGGGGCCAACGTCCTGACTTTC.

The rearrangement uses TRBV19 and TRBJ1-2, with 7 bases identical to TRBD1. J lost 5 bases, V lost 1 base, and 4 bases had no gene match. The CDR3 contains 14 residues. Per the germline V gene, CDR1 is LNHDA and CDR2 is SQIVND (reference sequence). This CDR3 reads CASSIVGQAYGYTF. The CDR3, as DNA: TGTGCCAGTAGTATAGTTGGACAGGCGTATGGCTACACCTTC. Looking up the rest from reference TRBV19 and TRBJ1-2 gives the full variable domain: DGGITQSPKYLFRKEGQNVTLSCEQNLNHDAMYWYRQDPGQGLRLIYYSQIVNDFQKGDIAEGYSVSREKKESFPLTVTSAQKNPTAFYLCASSIVGQAYGYTFGSGTRLTVV.

CDR3 region: CASSLGPRNTEAFF. The CDR3 DNA reads as TGTGCCAGCAGCTTGGGCCCCAGGAACACTGAAGCTTTCTTT. The rearrangement links TRBV5-4 to TRBJ1-1; D is ambiguous. The V gene's germline CDR1 is SGHNT and CDR2 YYREEE (reference sequence). V lost 0 bases and J 1 base, leaving 7 bases between the germline ends. CDR3 size: 14 residues. Variable domain in full (rest from reference TRBV5-4 and TRBJ1-1): ETGVTQSPTHLIKTRGQQVTLRCSSQSGHNTVSWYQQALGQGPQFIFQYYREEENGRGNFPPRFSGLQFPNYSSELNVNALELDDSALYLCASSLGPRNTEAFFGQGTRLTVV.

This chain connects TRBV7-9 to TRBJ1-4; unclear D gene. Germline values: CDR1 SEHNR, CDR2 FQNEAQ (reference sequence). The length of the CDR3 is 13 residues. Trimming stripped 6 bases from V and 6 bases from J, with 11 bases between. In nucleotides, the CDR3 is TGTGCCAGCAGTTGGGCCGGGGATGAAAAACTGTTTTTT. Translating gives CASSWAGDEKLFF.

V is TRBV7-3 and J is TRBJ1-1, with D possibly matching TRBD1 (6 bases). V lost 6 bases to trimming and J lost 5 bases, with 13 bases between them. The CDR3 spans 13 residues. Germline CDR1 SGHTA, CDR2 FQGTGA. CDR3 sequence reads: CASRATGLTEAFF. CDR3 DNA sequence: TGTGCCAGCAGGGCCACAGGGTTAACTGAAGCTTTCTTT.

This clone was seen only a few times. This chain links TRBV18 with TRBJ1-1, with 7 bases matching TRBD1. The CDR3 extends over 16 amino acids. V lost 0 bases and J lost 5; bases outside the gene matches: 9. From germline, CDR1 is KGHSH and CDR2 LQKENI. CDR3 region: CASSPPVAGGRTEAFF. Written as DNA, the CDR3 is TGTGCCAGCTCACCACCGGTAGCAGGGGGACGGACTGAAGCTTTCTTT.

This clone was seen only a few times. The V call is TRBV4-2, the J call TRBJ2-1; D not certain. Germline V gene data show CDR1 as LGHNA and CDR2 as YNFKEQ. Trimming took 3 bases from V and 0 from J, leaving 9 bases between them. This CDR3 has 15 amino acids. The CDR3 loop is CASSQVTASYNEQFF. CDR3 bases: TGTGCCAGCAGCCAGGTTACGGCCTCCTACAATGAGCAGTTCTTC.

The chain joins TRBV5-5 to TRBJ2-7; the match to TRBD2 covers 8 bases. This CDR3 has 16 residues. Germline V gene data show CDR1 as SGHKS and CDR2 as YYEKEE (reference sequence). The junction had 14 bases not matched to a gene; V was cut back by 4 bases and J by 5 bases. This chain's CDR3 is CASSGLAGNRADEQYF. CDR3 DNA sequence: TGTGCCAGCAGCGGATTAGCGGGAAATAGGGCGGACGAGCAGTACTTC.

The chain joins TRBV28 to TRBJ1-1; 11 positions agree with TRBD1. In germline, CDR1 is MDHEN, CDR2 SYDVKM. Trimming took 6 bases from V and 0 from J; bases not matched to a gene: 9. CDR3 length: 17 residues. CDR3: CASRDRDRGYMNTEAFF. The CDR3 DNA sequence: TGTGCCAGCAGGGACCGGGACAGGGGGTACATGAACACTGAAGCTTTCTTT.

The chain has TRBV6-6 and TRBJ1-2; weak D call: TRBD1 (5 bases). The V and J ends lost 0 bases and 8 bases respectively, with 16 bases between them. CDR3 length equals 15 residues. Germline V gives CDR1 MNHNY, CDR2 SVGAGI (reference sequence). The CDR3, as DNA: TGTGCCAGCAGTTACTCGATGATGGGGGAGAGAGGCTACACCTTC. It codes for CASSYSMMGERGYTF.

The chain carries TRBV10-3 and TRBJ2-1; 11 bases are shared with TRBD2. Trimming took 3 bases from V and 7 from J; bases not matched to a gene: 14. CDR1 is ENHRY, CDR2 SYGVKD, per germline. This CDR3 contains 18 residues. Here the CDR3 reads CAISDPTSGSSPQNEQFF. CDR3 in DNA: TGTGCCATCAGTGACCCTACTAGCGGGAGTTCTCCACAGAATGAGCAGTTCTTC.

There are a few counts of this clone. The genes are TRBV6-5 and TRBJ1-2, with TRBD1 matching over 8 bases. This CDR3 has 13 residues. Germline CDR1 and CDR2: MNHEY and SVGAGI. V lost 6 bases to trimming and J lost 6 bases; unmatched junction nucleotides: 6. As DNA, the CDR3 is TGTGCCAGCAGCTGGGACAGGTTGGATGGCTACACCTTC. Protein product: CASSWDRLDGYTF.